The 27 T cell receptor beta chains reported below all come from one sample, sequenced in a study of blood T cell repertoires in COVID-19 (dated by TCRdb to the early 2020s). The method behind the library was the immunoSEQ multiplex PCR assay. The source is immuneACCESS, and TCRdb retained only in-frame sequences with V and J called. Part of the clones is not carried over; for the studies checked, unresolved V genes explain less than half of this, and the remainder is unexplained. The sample table holds more than 200,000 clones, of which approximately 80% were seen once. The top ten clonotypes cover roughly 10% of the sample. The specimen sequenced was peripheral blood. These TCRs come from an elderly woman with COVID-19, enrolled during active disease.

A single count supports this clone. The same CDR3 also results from other DNA sequences found in this sample. The CDR3 loop is CASSIGGGSYNEQFF. The CDR3 DNA reads as TGTGCCAGTAGTATAGGAGGTGGTTCCTACAATGAGCAGTTCTTC. The chain carries TRBV19 and TRBJ2-1, with D unclear. V lost 1 base, J lost 1 base, and 8 bases lay in between. The CDR3 length is 15 residues. Germline V gene data show CDR1 as LNHDA and CDR2 as SQIVND (reference sequence).

This sequence joins TRBV6-5 and TRBJ1-4; D is possibly TRBD1 (6 bases). The V and J ends lost 5 bases and 7 bases respectively, with 8 bases between them. This CDR3 has 12 amino acids. From germline, CDR1 is MNHEY and CDR2 SVGAGI. CDR3 sequence: CASSRGGEKLFF. The CDR3 nucleotides read TGTGCCAGCAGTCGAGGGGGTGAAAAACTGTTTTTT.

Only a few counts were recorded for this clone. The V gene is TRBV3-1 (or the pseudogene TRBV3-2), the J gene TRBJ2-7; 11 nucleotides match TRBD1. V shed 4 bases, J shed 6 bases, and the junction held 17 bases outside the gene matches. This CDR3 spans 18 amino acids. Germline loops: CDR1 LGHDT, CDR2 YNNKEL (reference sequence). The CDR3 coding sequence is TGTGCCAGCAGCCCCCCGAGGGGACAGGGGGTTTTATTCTGCGAGCAGTACGTC. Its protein is CASSPPRGQGVLFCEQYV.

This rearrangement joins TRBV7-8 to TRBJ2-1; 9 nucleotides agree with TRBD2. CDR3 length: 16 amino acids. Germline-derived CDR1 and CDR2 are SGHVS and FQNEAQ. Trimming at V came to 5 bases and at J to 7 bases, leaving 12 bases not matched to a gene. The CDR3 loop reads CASSPPRRGGLNEQFF. The CDR3 DNA is TGTGCCAGCAGCCCGCCGCGGCGGGGGGGCCTTAATGAGCAGTTCTTC.

V gene TRBV4-2 combines with J gene TRBJ1-4; D is ambiguous. V was cut by 0 bases and J by 5 bases, with 10 bases left in between. The CDR3 has 15 residues. Germline-derived CDR1 and CDR2 are LGHNA and YNFKEQ. CDR3 bases: TGTGCCAGCAGCCAAGATTATAGAGGGAATGAAAAACTGTTTTTT. It specifies CASSQDYRGNEKLFF.

The chain uses TRBV5-1 and TRBJ2-2; 7 nucleotides align to TRBD1. Trimming cost V 5 bases and J 5 bases; bases outside gene matches: 6. Germline-derived CDR1 and CDR2 are SGHRS and YFSETQ. The CDR3 consists of 14 residues. DNA of the CDR3: TGCGCCAGCAGTACAGGGGAGAAGACCGGGGAGCTGTTTTTT. It codes for CASSTGEKTGELFF.

This rearrangement joins TRBV5-4 to TRBJ2-5, with 9 bases fitting TRBD2. Germline CDR1 SGHNT, CDR2 YYREEE (reference sequence). The CDR3 runs to 14 residues. With V trimmed by 8 bases and J by 3 bases, 8 bases remained unmatched. CDR3 nucleotide sequence: TGTGCCAGTACTAGCGGGCAAAGCAAAGAGACCCAGTACTTC. Its protein is CASTSGQSKETQYF.

This clone turned up a few times. The chain links TRBV2 to TRBJ1-5, with D maybe TRBD1 (6 bases). Between the trimmed V and J ends, which lost 8 bases and 0 bases, there was a span of 14 bases. Germline lookup yields CDR1 SNHLY and CDR2 FYNNEI. This CDR3 contains 15 residues. The CDR3 bases are TGTGCCAGCGGAGGACAGACTTATAGCAATCAGCCCCAGCATTTT. It translates to CASGGQTYSNQPQHF.

The genes are TRBV5-5 and TRBJ1-2; 7 positions match TRBD1. CDR1 is SGHKS, CDR2 YYEKEE, per germline (reference sequence). The CDR3 is 12 amino acids. The V and J ends lost 4 bases and 8 bases, in that order; junction bases with no gene match: 5. DNA for the CDR3: TGTGCCAGCAGCCCGACAGGGACAGGCTACACCTTC. Translation gives CASSPTGTGYTF.

In this sample, this clone turned up many times. The chain recombines TRBV18 with TRBJ1-1; 7 bases are a match to TRBD1. Germline V gives CDR1 KGHSH, CDR2 LQKENI. The junction had 8 bases not matched to a gene; V was cut back by 4 bases and J by 3 bases. CDR3 length: 15 residues. The CDR3, as DNA: TGTGCCAGCTCACGACAGGGTATGCGAGACACTGAAGCTTTCTTT. It codes for CASSRQGMRDTEAFF. Complete variable domain (other parts from reference TRBV18 and TRBJ1-1): NAGVMQNPRHLVRRRGQEARLRCSPMKGHSHVYWYRQLPEEGLKFMVYLQKENIIDESGMPKERFSAEFPKEGPSILRIQQVVRGDSAAYFCASSRQGMRDTEAFFGQGTRLTVV.

V gene TRBV4-1 combines with J gene TRBJ2-2; 7 bases are a match to TRBD2. The V gene's germline CDR1 is MGHRA and CDR2 YSYEKL. V lost 2 bases, J lost 4 bases, and 10 bases stayed unmatched. This CDR3 is built from 17 residues. The CDR3 sequence is CASSQPLGGGGTGELFF. Here the CDR3 DNA reads TGCGCCAGCAGCCAACCCCTGGGTGGGGGGGGCACCGGGGAGCTGTTTTTT.

V is TRBV19 and J is TRBJ2-4; 11 nucleotides match TRBD1. The V and J ends lost 4 bases and 0 bases, in that order; junction bases with no gene match: 14. This CDR3 spans 20 amino acids. The germline V gene has CDR1 LNHDA and CDR2 SQIVND (reference sequence). CDR3 nucleotide sequence: TGTGCCAGTAGTACCGGACAGGGGGCATTTGCTCCTTTAGCCAAAAACATTCAGTACTTC. It is translated as CASSTGQGAFAPLAKNIQYF. Based on the CDR3 plus reference TRBV19 and TRBJ2-4, the full variable domain is DGGITQSPKYLFRKEGQNVTLSCEQNLNHDAMYWYRQDPGQGLRLIYYSQIVNDFQKGDIAEGYSVSREKKESFPLTVTSAQKNPTAFYLCASSTGQGAFAPLAKNIQYFGAGTRLSVL.

The chain links TRBV7-2 to TRBJ1-3; no clear D gene. The CDR3 has 12 amino acids. CDR1 SGHTA and CDR2 FQGNSA come from the germline V gene. The V end lost 4 bases, the J end lost 4 bases, and 5 bases lay between the germline ends. In nucleotides, the CDR3 is TGTGCCAGCAGCTCACAGGGAAACACCATATATTTT. It codes for CASSSQGNTIYF.

About this clone: Other DNA sequences within the sample encode an identical CDR3. The genes are TRBV5-1 and TRBJ1-5; 7 bases fit TRBD1. The CDR3 is made up of 15 amino acids. V was pared by 4 bases and J by 2 bases, with 6 bases of the junction left unmatched. Germline CDR1 and CDR2: SGHRS and YFSETQ. The CDR3 region has the DNA TGCGCCAGCAGCCTCGAGGGGGCTGGCAATCAGCCCCAGCATTTT. Amino acid sequence: CASSLEGAGNQPQHF. Complete variable domain (other parts from reference TRBV5-1 and TRBJ1-5): KAGVTQTPRYLIKTRGQQVTLSCSPISGHRSVSWYQQTPGQGLQFLFEYFSETQRNKGNFPGRFSGRQFSNSRSEMNVSTLELGDSALYLCASSLEGAGNQPQHFGDGTRLSIL.

The chain couples TRBV18 to TRBJ2-7, with 13 bases fitting TRBD2. This CDR3 is built from 15 residues. Trimming at V came to 3 bases and at J to 2 bases, leaving 1 base not matched to a gene. CDR1 KGHSH and CDR2 LQKENI come from the germline V gene. The CDR3 reads CASSPGLAGAYEQYF. The DNA of the CDR3 is TGTGCCAGCTCACCCGGACTAGCGGGGGCCTACGAGCAGTACTTC.

V gene TRBV19 combines with J gene TRBJ1-1; no firm D call. This CDR3 contains 13 residues. The V gene's germline CDR1 is LNHDA and CDR2 SQIVND (reference sequence). The V end lost 5 bases, the J end lost 4 bases, and 11 bases lay between the germline ends. The CDR3 DNA sequence: TGTGCCAGTAGTGAGGGCGTTCGCACTGAAGCTTTCTTT. Its translation: CASSEGVRTEAFF.

This clone appeared a few times. The genes are TRBV11-2 and TRBJ1-2; TRBD1 aligns across 10 bases. The V gene's germline CDR1 is SGHAT and CDR2 FQNNGV. This CDR3 is built from 14 residues. Trimming took 5 bases from V and 9 from J; bases not matched to a gene: 9. CDR3 nucleotide sequence: TGTGCCAGCAGCCTGGCCGGGACAGGGGAAAGCTACACCTTC. Translating gives CASSLAGTGESYTF. The full variable domain, with the rest looked up from reference TRBV11-2 and TRBJ1-2, is EAGVAQSPRYKIIEKRQSVAFWCNPISGHATLYWYQQILGQGPKLLIQFQNNGVVDDSQLPKDRFSAERLKGVDSTLKIQPAKLEDSAVYLCASSLAGTGESYTFGSGTRLTVV.

The chain has TRBV10-3 and TRBJ2-2; D possibly corresponds to TRBD2 (7 bases). This CDR3 region has 15 residues. The germline CDR1 and CDR2 sequences are ENHRY and SYGVKD. The V end was cut by 5 bases, the J end by 7 bases, with 17 bases between. The CDR3 reads CAISSGGGPSGELFF. The CDR3 DNA reads TGTGCCATCAGTTCTGGGGGGGGGCCTAGCGGGGAGCTGTTTTTT.

The gene calls are TRBV6-5 and TRBJ1-2, with D perhaps TRBD1 (5 bases). Germline V gene sequence: CDR1 MNHEY, CDR2 SVGAGI. Trimming shortened V by 7 bases and J by 1 base, and 16 bases separated the two germline ends. This CDR3 has 15 amino acids. The CDR3: CASTPGDRVNYGYTF. CDR3 in DNA: TGTGCCAGCACGCCCGGCGACAGAGTTAACTATGGCTACACCTTC.

The chain couples TRBV3-1 (or the pseudogene TRBV3-2) to TRBJ2-3, with TRBD2 identical over 8 bases. This CDR3 is built from 14 residues. The germline CDR1 and CDR2 sequences are LGHDT and YNNKEL (reference sequence). V trimming: 4 bases; J trimming: 6 bases; junction bases outside the gene matches: 6. CDR3 sequence: CASSPGLAGDTQYF. The DNA of the CDR3 is TGTGCCAGCAGCCCCGGGTTAGCGGGGGATACGCAGTATTTT.

The rearrangement uses TRBV19 and TRBJ2-3, with 9 bases fitting TRBD2. Germline values: CDR1 LNHDA, CDR2 SQIVND (reference sequence). V lost 10 bases to trimming and J lost 2 bases; unmatched junction nucleotides: 10. The CDR3 contains 15 residues. The CDR3 loop reads CAISTGTSNTDTQYF. CDR3 nucleotide sequence: TGTGCCATAAGTACCGGGACTAGCAACACAGATACGCAGTATTTT.

Concerning this clone: Given the absence of the conserved phenylalanine or tryptophan at the CDR3 end, a read error is likely. It is unclear where the CDR3 begins or ends on the DNA, so no DNA is shown, and the CDR3 is as TCRdb lists it. The V and J genes are TRBV15 and TRBJ1-4; the tabulated D call, TRBD1, remains unverified against the DNA. The germline CDR1 and CDR2 sequences are LNHNV and YYDKDF (reference sequence). The CDR3 region is 14 residues in length, termini included. CDR3 residues: CATSRVASGSIQIL.

The gene calls are TRBV6-1 and TRBJ1-5, with a tentative D call TRBD1 (6 bases). Germline CDR1 and CDR2: MNHNS and SASEGT. The CDR3 is 17 amino acids. V lost 2 bases and J 0 bases, leaving 14 bases between the germline ends. DNA of the CDR3: TGTGCCAGCAGTGAACAGGTGTCCAGGGGTAGCAATCAGCCCCAGCATTTT. Translation gives CASSEQVSRGSNQPQHF.

This clone was counted only a few times. V is TRBV28 and J is TRBJ1-2; D remains ambiguous. CDR3 length: 13 residues. Germline assignment: CDR1 MDHEN and CDR2 SYDVKM. V lost 3 bases to trimming and J lost 4 bases, with 9 bases between them. The CDR3 loop is CASSLGQLYGYTF. For the CDR3, the DNA is TGTGCCAGCAGTTTGGGCCAGCTCTATGGCTACACCTTC.

The chain carries TRBV2 and TRBJ2-5; no firm D call. The CDR3 is 13 amino acids. With 5 bases removed from V and 4 bases from J, the gap between germline ends came to 11 bases. Germline lookup yields CDR1 SNHLY and CDR2 FYNNEI. The CDR3, as DNA: TGTGCCAGCAGTTTGAATATGGCAGAGACCCAGTACTTC. This sequence encodes CASSLNMAETQYF.

The rearrangement links TRBV7-2 to TRBJ1-4; TRBD1 matches 9 bases. The germline CDR1 and CDR2 sequences are SGHTA and FQGNSA. The CDR3 covers 16 residues. With 5 bases clipped from V and 4 bases from J, the junction kept 8 bases outside the gene matches. CDR3 sequence: CASSASLGQGNEKLFF. CDR3 in DNA: TGTGCCAGCAGCGCGTCCCTGGGACAGGGTAATGAAAAACTGTTTTTT.

The chain is built from TRBV2 and TRBJ1-1; no firm D call. The V gene lost 4 bases and the J gene lost 0 bases, with 6 bases spanning the gap. This CDR3 is built from 13 residues. Germline CDR1 is SNHLY and CDR2 is FYNNEI. The CDR3 sequence is CASSGSMNTEAFF. Written as DNA, the CDR3 is TGTGCCAGCAGTGGGTCTATGAACACTGAAGCTTTCTTT.